This T cell receptor beta chain was observed in a study of post-analysis software for immune sequencing data. Across the whole study: Relapsing-remitting, secondary progressive and progressive-relapsing courses of multiple sclerosis were included. Broader study findings: Samples sharing a preparation batch grouped tightly together when assessed by F measure. The study found significantly lower normalized Chao1 diversity in multiple sclerosis patients than in controls. There were a handful of TRBV segments more frequent in patients than controls, and TRBV5-6, TRBV5-1 and TRBV20-1 were among them.

The V and J ends lost 4 bases and 12 bases respectively, with 20 bases between them. From germline, CDR1 is SGDLS and CDR2 YYNGEE. The CDR3 runs 14 residues. Carried by the TCR beta cDNA libraries were unique molecular identifiers. T cells, about 0.95 to 10 million of them, yielded some 500,000 cDNA molecules. MiXCR was run by TCRdb on the PCR reads, yielding one entry per CDR3 protein. The table shows fewer than 600,000 distinct CDR3 sequences, with around 40% occurring only once. For this clonotype: Its antigen is not identified.

The chain couples TRBV9 to TRBJ2-4, with a weak D call TRBD2 (6 bases). This clonotype was sampled from a girl between 5 and 17 years old with multiple sclerosis. The sequencing input was blood. For the CDR3, the DNA is TGTGCCAGCAGCCCTGGGACTCCCGGTGGAACTCAGTACTTC. Protein: CASSPGTPGGTQYF.